The entry below describes one TCR beta chain. The target antigen is unknown. The data stem from a study of CD8+ T cells in alopecia areata. Study-level results: The study found that many expanded lesional clones persisted in scalp and blood during tofacitinib. Clonality in the scalp and expanded CD8+ clones ranked among the top 100 were significantly decreased by tofacitinib. TCR sharing was clearer in mice than between patients, perhaps partly owing to patient HLA diversity.

This sample's treatment: oral pan-JAK inhibitor, 5-10 mg twice daily. J lost 2 bases, V lost 10 bases, and 11 bases had no gene match. From germline, CDR1 is SNHLY and CDR2 FYNNEI. The CDR3 covers 14 residues. The authors extracted RNA and reverse transcribed it into cDNA as the sequencing template. Profiling relied on immunoSEQ multiplex PCR, and the TCRdb table lists in-frame clones only, not all of them. Altogether about 120,000 clones are present, 53% being singletons, with the ten largest covering approximately 0.5%. The TCR comes from a human donor with alopecia areata. Source: CD4+ T cells sorted from blood, taken at week 4, from a patient treated with tofacitinib. The chain employs TRBV2 and TRBJ2-7, with 7 bases identical to TRBD1. Here the CDR3 reads CATSPDRLTYEQYF. In nucleotides, the CDR3 is TGTGCCACCTCTCCGGACAGGCTTACCTACGAGCAGTACTTC.